A single sample gave rise to the 30 T cell receptor beta chains below, sequenced in a study of blood T cell repertoires in COVID-19. Data came from immunoSEQ multiplex PCR; TCRdb stores just in-frame clones and leaves some out. The data contain 200,000 or so clones, roughly nine tenths of them seen just once; the ten biggest clones take up 1.5% to 2%. The specimen sequenced was peripheral blood. The source is a man aged 40-49 years with active or convalescent COVID-19.

The chain carries TRBV7-2 and TRBJ2-2, with 8 nucleotides matching TRBD1. Germline CDR1 SGHTA, CDR2 FQGNSA. This CDR3 spans 19 amino acids. After removal of 1 base from V and 5 bases from J, the junction contained 15 bases not matched to a gene. Here the CDR3 DNA reads TGTGCCAGCAGCTTAGGGGTGCGGCGTCAGGGGGCCACTACCGGGGAGCTGTTTTTT. It encodes CASSLGVRRQGATTGELFF.

This chain connects TRBV18 to TRBJ1-1; TRBD1 agrees at 7 bases. V trimming: 4 bases; J trimming: 1 base; junction bases outside the gene matches: 3. CDR3 length: 14 residues. Germline V lookup: CDR1 KGHSH, CDR2 LQKENI. CDR3 residues: CASSRDRSNTEAFF. In DNA, the CDR3 is TGTGCCAGCTCACGGGACAGATCGAACACTGAAGCTTTCTTT.

The V and J genes are TRBV7-9 and TRBJ2-5; TRBD1 matches 9 bases. The CDR3 totals 16 residues. Trimming took 2 bases from V and 1 from J; bases not matched to a gene: 5. The germline gives CDR1 SEHNR, CDR2 FQNEAQ (reference sequence). CDR3 loop: CASSLPSQGAQETQYF. CDR3 bases: TGTGCCAGCAGCTTACCCTCACAGGGGGCCCAAGAGACCCAGTACTTC.

The chain joins TRBV6-5 to TRBJ2-7, with TRBD1 matching over 7 bases. The V and J ends lost 6 bases and 0 bases, in that order; junction bases with no gene match: 5. The V gene's germline CDR1 is MNHEY and CDR2 SVGAGI. The CDR3 length is 14 residues. The CDR3 is CASRHRGSSYEQYF. CDR3 DNA: TGTGCCAGCAGACACAGGGGTTCCTCCTACGAGCAGTACTTC.

CDR3 loop: CASSQVVGELFF. The CDR3 nucleotides read TGTGCCAGCAGCCAAGTCGTCGGGGAGCTGTTTTTT. The rearrangement links TRBV3-1 (or the pseudogene TRBV3-2) to TRBJ2-2; no reliable D call. The V gene's germline CDR1 is LGHDT and CDR2 YNNKEL (reference sequence). V lost 1 base and J 7 bases, leaving 4 bases between the germline ends. CDR3 length equals 12 residues.

The chain uses TRBV5-1 and TRBJ2-3; 7 positions match TRBD1. The CDR3 totals 14 residues. With 5 bases clipped from V and 0 bases from J, the junction kept 3 bases outside the gene matches. Per the germline V gene, CDR1 is SGHRS and CDR2 is YFSETQ. Written as DNA, the CDR3 is TGCGCCAGCAGTAGGGACAGCAGCACAGATACGCAGTATTTT. This codes for CASSRDSSTDTQYF. Combining the CDR3 with reference TRBV5-1 and TRBJ2-3 gives the whole variable domain KAGVTQTPRYLIKTRGQQVTLSCSPISGHRSVSWYQQTPGQGLQFLFEYFSETQRNKGNFPGRFSGRQFSNSRSEMNVSTLELGDSALYLCASSRDSSTDTQYFGPGTRLTVL.

The chain recombines TRBV7-6 with TRBJ2-1; 8 nucleotides line up with TRBD1. Germline assignment: CDR1 SGHVS and CDR2 FNYEAQ. V dropped 2 bases and J dropped 8; count of bases not matched to a gene: 20. The CDR3 runs 19 residues. CDR3 in DNA: TGTGCCAGCAGCTTACGGTCTTCAGGGGGCGCGGGGTCAGGAGATGAGCAGTTCTTC. Translated, it gives CASSLRSSGGAGSGDEQFF.

The chain links TRBV7-3 to TRBJ2-7; unclear D gene. The CDR3 extends over 13 amino acids. From germline, CDR1 is SGHTA and CDR2 FQGTGA. V dropped 3 bases and J dropped 6 bases, with 12 bases sitting between them. This chain's CDR3 is CASSLSSKSEQYF. CDR3 DNA: TGTGCCAGCAGCTTGAGTAGCAAGAGCGAGCAGTACTTC.

This chain links TRBV7-9 with TRBJ2-2; D gene ambiguous. The CDR3 is 12 residues long. Germline CDR1 SEHNR, CDR2 FQNEAQ (reference sequence). The V end lost 5 bases, the J end lost 7 bases, and 8 bases lay between the germline ends. CDR3 in amino acids: CASSPPGGELFF. The CDR3, as DNA: TGTGCCAGCAGCCCCCCCGGCGGGGAGCTGTTTTTT.

This rearrangement joins TRBV19 to TRBJ1-6; 7 bases agree with TRBD1. The CDR3 extends over 19 amino acids. The V gene's germline CDR1 is LNHDA and CDR2 SQIVND (reference sequence). The junction had 10 bases not matched to a gene; V was cut back by 2 bases and J by 0 bases. The DNA of the CDR3 is TGTGCCAGTAGTATAAGCAGGGGGTCCATGAGCTCCTATAATTCACCCCTCCACTTT. Its protein product is CASSISRGSMSSYNSPLHF.

This clone was recorded once. The rearrangement joins TRBV28 to TRBJ2-7, with D maybe TRBD2 (6 bases). Trimming stripped 3 bases from V and 1 base from J, with 10 bases between. Germline CDR1 reads MDHEN; CDR2 reads SYDVKM. This CDR3 region has 14 residues. This CDR3 reads CASSLGGSSYEQYF. In DNA form, the CDR3 reads TGTGCCAGCAGTTTGGGGGGTTCGTCCTACGAGCAGTACTTC. The variable domain in full, completed from reference TRBV28 and TRBJ2-7, reads DVKVTQSSRYLVKRTGEKVFLECVQDMDHENMFWYRQDPGLGLRLIYFSYDVKMKEKGDIPEGYSVSREKKERFSLILESASTNQTSMYLCASSLGGSSYEQYFGPGTRLTVT.

The chain couples TRBV5-1 to TRBJ2-7; 8 bases map to TRBD1. V was clipped by 1 base and J by 5 bases; unmatched bases: 8. The CDR3 has 15 amino acids. Looked up from germline, CDR1 is SGHRS and CDR2 is YFSETQ. For the CDR3, the DNA is TGCGCCAGCAGCTTGATGGGGGCAGGGGGCGACGAGCAGTACTTC. This gives the protein CASSLMGAGGDEQYF.

The chain couples TRBV7-9 to TRBJ2-7; D is perhaps TRBD1 (7 bases). V shed 4 bases and J shed 3 bases, with 16 bases lying between them. Germline V gene data show CDR1 as SEHNR and CDR2 as FQNEAQ (reference sequence). There are 15 residues in the CDR3. The CDR3 sequence: CASSSDRRGLYEQYF. CDR3 in DNA: TGTGCCAGCAGCTCGGACAGGCGGGGTCTCTACGAGCAGTACTTC.

CDR3 in DNA: TGTGCCAGCAGCTTAGCCCTCCTGACAGGGATGAACACTGAAGCTTTCTTT. As protein: CASSLALLTGMNTEAFF. The V and J genes are TRBV13 and TRBJ1-1; TRBD1 aligns across 7 bases. The germline V gene has CDR1 PRHDT and CDR2 FYEKMQ (reference sequence). Trimming at V came to 1 base and at J to 0 bases, leaving 8 bases not matched to a gene. This CDR3 is 17 amino acids long.

The J gene is TRBJ1-2, the V gene TRBV2; TRBD1 might be the D (5 bases). Germline loops: CDR1 SNHLY, CDR2 FYNNEI. V was trimmed by 2 bases and J by 3 bases, leaving 13 bases between them. The CDR3 sequence is 15 residues long. The CDR3 here is CASSEYGAGHYGYTF. The CDR3 bases are TGTGCCAGCAGTGAATACGGAGCAGGGCACTATGGCTACACCTTC.

This clone was counted once. This sequence joins TRBV27 and TRBJ2-5, with TRBD2 matching 8 bases. Trimming at V came to 1 base and at J to 2 bases, leaving 9 bases not matched to a gene. Germline V lookup: CDR1 MNHEY, CDR2 SMNVEV (reference sequence). CDR3 size: 17 residues. CDR3 coding DNA: TGTGCCAGCAGTTTATATAGCGGGGACCGCTATCAAGAGACCCAGTACTTC. Protein product: CASSLYSGDRYQETQYF.

The rearrangement links TRBV27 to TRBJ1-4, with D uncertain. The CDR3 extends over 13 amino acids. Germline V gives CDR1 MNHEY, CDR2 SMNVEV (reference sequence). V lost 2 bases to trimming and J lost 6 bases, with 7 bases between them. The CDR3 region is CASSLQRDEKLFF. CDR3 nucleotide sequence: TGTGCCAGCAGTTTACAGAGGGATGAAAAACTGTTTTTT.

This rearrangement joins TRBV11-2 to TRBJ2-3; tentative D call: TRBD1 (6 bases). Germline V gene sequence: CDR1 SGHAT, CDR2 FQNNGV. This CDR3 spans 16 amino acids. Trimming removed 0 bases from V and 3 bases from J, with 13 bases in between. The CDR3, as DNA: TGTGCCAGCAGCTTAGAGGGCAGGGGTAATACAGATACGCAGTATTTT. As protein: CASSLEGRGNTDTQYF.

This clone was recorded only once. V gene TRBV10-1 combines with J gene TRBJ1-4, with D possibly matching TRBD1 (5 bases). The V gene's germline CDR1 is WNHNN and CDR2 SYGVQD (reference sequence). Between the trimmed V and J ends, which lost 2 bases and 11 bases, there was a span of 12 bases. The CDR3 is 13 residues long. This chain's CDR3 is CASSEVQGGKLFF. The CDR3 DNA reads as TGCGCCAGCAGTGAGGTGCAGGGAGGGAAACTGTTTTTT.

V usage is TRBV5-1 and J usage is TRBJ1-1; TRBD1 might be the D (5 bases). CDR1 is SGHRS and CDR2 is YFSETQ in the germline V gene. The CDR3 totals 14 residues. Trimming took 0 bases from V and 1 from J, leaving 7 bases between them. The CDR3 loop reads CASSLDRPNTEAFF. The CDR3 DNA follows: TGCGCCAGCAGCTTGGACAGGCCGAACACTGAAGCTTTCTTT.

V is TRBV27 and J is TRBJ1-1, with 8 positions matching TRBD1. The CDR3 length is 15 residues. Germline-derived CDR1 and CDR2 are MNHEY and SMNVEV (reference sequence). V shed 5 bases, J shed 3 bases, and the junction held 8 bases outside the gene matches. CDR3 in amino acids: CASSPRTGMYTEAFF. The CDR3 DNA is TGTGCCAGCAGTCCCCGGACAGGGATGTACACTGAAGCTTTCTTT.

The chain joins TRBV10-3 to TRBJ2-1, with 14 bases lining up with TRBD2. V lost 3 bases, J lost 2 bases, and 3 bases stayed unmatched. Germline CDR1 reads ENHRY; CDR2 reads SYGVKD. The CDR3 has 17 residues. As DNA, the CDR3 is TGTGCCATCAGTGACTTGGGACTAGCGGGGGCCTACAATGAGCAGTTCTTC. Its translation: CAISDLGLAGAYNEQFF.

CDR3 DNA sequence: TGTGCCAGCAGTTTAGTAAGCGGGGCCTCCTACGAGCAGTACTTC. Protein: CASSLVSGASYEQYF. The gene calls are TRBV27 and TRBJ2-7; 7 bases agree with TRBD2. The V and J ends lost 2 bases and 0 bases, in that order; junction bases with no gene match: 4. Germline V gene lookup returns CDR1 MNHEY and CDR2 SMNVEV (reference sequence). The CDR3 has 15 residues.

The gene calls are TRBV14 and TRBJ1-2, with D unresolved. V gave up 0 bases and J gave up 4 bases, with 3 bases separating them. Germline loops: CDR1 SGHDN, CDR2 FVKESK. The CDR3 runs 12 residues. The CDR3 region is CASSQEAYGYTF. The CDR3 nucleotides read TGTGCCAGCAGCCAAGAGGCCTATGGCTACACCTTC.

The chain joins TRBV18 to TRBJ1-2, with TRBD1 matching 10 bases. This CDR3 has 18 amino acids. Per the germline V gene, CDR1 is KGHSH and CDR2 is LQKENI. Trimming removed 3 bases from V and 7 bases from J; junction bases left unmatched: 17. Here the CDR3 DNA reads TGTGCCAGCTCACCGCGTCCGGGACAGGGGTTAGATCTATCTGGCTACACCTTC. Protein sequence: CASSPRPGQGLDLSGYTF.

The chain joins TRBV7-9 to TRBJ2-1; tentative D call: TRBD2 (5 bases). Germline V gene lookup returns CDR1 SEHNR and CDR2 FQNEAQ (reference sequence). Trimming removed 1 base at V and 2 bases at J, with 15 bases between. CDR3 size: 17 residues. The CDR3 region has the DNA TGTGCCAGCAGCTTAGACTCCCGGGGAGATGCCTACAATGAGCAGTTCTTC. Protein product: CASSLDSRGDAYNEQFF.

The genes are TRBV10-3 and TRBJ1-3, with TRBD1 matching 8 bases. Trimming at V came to 9 bases and at J to 4 bases, leaving 5 bases not matched to a gene. CDR1 is ENHRY, CDR2 SYGVKD, per germline. The CDR3 sequence is 13 residues long. CDR3 region: CAISTGGGNTIYF. The CDR3 coding sequence is TGTGCCATTAGTACAGGGGGAGGAAACACCATATATTTT.

Here the CDR3 DNA reads TGCGCCAGCAGCCAAGCCTGGACTAGCGGCCCCTACGAGCAGTACTTC. Translated: CASSQAWTSGPYEQYF. The chain is built from TRBV4-1 and TRBJ2-7, with TRBD2 matching over 10 bases. With V trimmed by 1 base and J by 2 bases, 5 bases remained unmatched. The CDR3 spans 16 residues. Germline V lookup: CDR1 MGHRA, CDR2 YSYEKL.

The CDR3 coding sequence is TGTGCCACCAGCAGGGGTCGGGGGGCACTCTCGGTGAACACTGAAGCTTTCTTT. Its translation: CATSRGRGALSVNTEAFF. This chain uses TRBV15 with TRBJ1-1; tentatively, D is TRBD1 (6 bases). Trimming took off 3 bases at V and 0 bases at J, with 20 bases between the two ends. The germline V gene has CDR1 LNHNV and CDR2 YYDKDF (reference sequence). This CDR3 has 18 amino acids.

The chain couples TRBV27 to TRBJ2-1, with D possibly TRBD2 on 6 matching bases. CDR1 is MNHEY, CDR2 SMNVEV, per germline (reference sequence). CDR3 length: 16 amino acids. Trimming shortened V by 3 bases and J by 6 bases, and 18 bases separated the two germline ends. The CDR3 nucleotides are TGTGCCAGCAGTTTGACCGGTCCCCTTAGCGGCAATGAGCAGTTCTTC. This encodes CASSLTGPLSGNEQFF.